One sample yielded the 9 T cell receptor beta chains listed below, sequenced in a study of graft-versus-host responses after intestinal transplantation. The data were produced by immunoSEQ multiplex PCR, yet TCRdb's version contains in-frame clones alone and is incomplete. The table includes about 120,000 clones, around 93% detected once. The antigens of these receptors remain unknown. The sequencing used unstimulated CD4+ T cells sorted from spleen or lymph node cells, collected before intestinal transplant. The source of these receptors is a human donor who received an intestinal transplant.

The V gene is TRBV11-1, the J gene TRBJ2-3; D gene ambiguous. Germline V gene sequence: CDR1 SGHAT, CDR2 FQDESV (reference sequence). Trimming removed 3 bases from V and 0 bases from J, with 4 bases in between. The CDR3 spans 13 residues. DNA for the CDR3: TGTGCCAGCAGCTTGGGCAGCACAGATACGCAGTATTTT. Protein: CASSLGSTDTQYF.

J is TRBJ1-2 and V is TRBV2, with unresolved D. This CDR3 comprises 13 residues. The V end lost 8 bases, the J end lost 2 bases, and 12 bases lay between the germline ends. Germline V gene data show CDR1 as SNHLY and CDR2 as FYNNEI. The DNA of the CDR3 is TGTGCCAGCTCCACGGGTGCCAACTATGGCTACACCTTC. The encoded protein is CASSTGANYGYTF.

This chain joins TRBV25-1 and TRBJ1-1; D call uncertain. The germline V gene has CDR1 MGHDK and CDR2 SYGVNS. V was shortened by 5 bases and J by 1 base, with 11 bases between the two germline ends. There are 14 residues in the CDR3. The chain's CDR3 is CASSSGEPNTEAFF. The CDR3 nucleotides are TGTGCCAGCAGTTCCGGCGAGCCGAACACTGAAGCTTTCTTT.

The CDR3 region has the DNA TGTGCCAGCAGTGAAATCGGGGACATTCGAGATACGCAGTATTTT. This gives the protein CASSEIGDIRDTQYF. The chain carries TRBV2 and TRBJ2-3, with D tentatively TRBD1 (6 bases). The V end lost 2 bases, the J end lost 5 bases, and 14 bases lay between the germline ends. The CDR3 length is 15 residues. CDR1 is SNHLY and CDR2 is FYNNEI in the germline V gene.

The chain combines TRBV19 with TRBJ1-1; possible D gene TRBD1, 5 bases. CDR3 length: 11 amino acids. Germline assignment: CDR1 LNHDA and CDR2 SQIVND (reference sequence). V was cut by 2 bases and J by 11 bases, with 9 bases left in between. CDR3 DNA: TGTGCCAGTAGTATACGGGGGGAGGCTTTCTTT. It translates to CASSIRGEAFF.

The rearrangement joins TRBV5-4 to TRBJ2-7, with unresolved D. Germline V gives CDR1 SGHNT, CDR2 YYREEE (reference sequence). The length of the CDR3 is 15 residues. Trimming cost V 0 bases and J 1 base, with 11 bases left between them. CDR3 sequence: CASSLAVTSSYEQYF. CDR3 sequence (DNA): TGTGCCAGCAGCTTGGCAGTAACAAGTTCCTACGAGCAGTACTTC.

This chain links TRBV18 with TRBJ2-7; 8 bases line up with TRBD2. This CDR3 is 15 amino acids long. From germline, CDR1 is KGHSH and CDR2 LQKENI. J lost 9 bases, V lost 3 bases, and 13 bases had no gene match. CDR3 DNA: TGTGCCAGCTCACCCCAGTACGGGAGGGATTCCGGGCAGTACTTC. Protein product: CASSPQYGRDSGQYF.

V and J are TRBV6-5 and TRBJ2-2; no firm D call. V shed 6 bases and J shed 3 bases, with 5 bases lying between them. CDR1 and CDR2 from the germline V gene are MNHEY and SVGAGI. CDR3 size: 12 residues. CDR3 nucleotide sequence: TGTGCCAGCAGGGGCTACACCGGGGAGCTGTTTTTT. Translation: CASRGYTGELFF.

The J gene is TRBJ2-3, the V gene TRBV30, with a possible D match to TRBD2 (6 bases). CDR3 length equals 16 residues. V was cut by 2 bases and J by 3 bases, with 18 bases left in between. Germline V gene sequence: CDR1 GTSNPN, CDR2 SVGIG (reference sequence). CDR3 coding DNA: TGTGCCTGGAGTCCGGAGGACTATATTATAACAGATACGCAGTATTTT. It codes for CAWSPEDYIITDTQYF.